Many counts were recorded for the clone carrying this T cell receptor beta chain. The data originate from a study of neurological immune-mediated disorders. V lost 4 bases to trimming and J lost 4 bases, with 17 bases between them. This CDR3 comprises 15 residues. TCRdb re-called the 5' RACE reads with MiXCR, one entry per CDR3 protein. Of roughly 76,000 distinct CDR3 sequences in the sample, approximately 14% were seen once. The TCR sequence derives from a woman in her forties or fifties in good health. What was sequenced was PBMCs. The gene calls are TRBV12-3 or TRBV12-4 and TRBJ2-7; D unresolved. CDR3: CASSSFTKSLYEQYF. CDR3 coding DNA: TGTGCCAGCAGTTCCTTTACTAAATCGCTATACGAGCAGTACTTC.